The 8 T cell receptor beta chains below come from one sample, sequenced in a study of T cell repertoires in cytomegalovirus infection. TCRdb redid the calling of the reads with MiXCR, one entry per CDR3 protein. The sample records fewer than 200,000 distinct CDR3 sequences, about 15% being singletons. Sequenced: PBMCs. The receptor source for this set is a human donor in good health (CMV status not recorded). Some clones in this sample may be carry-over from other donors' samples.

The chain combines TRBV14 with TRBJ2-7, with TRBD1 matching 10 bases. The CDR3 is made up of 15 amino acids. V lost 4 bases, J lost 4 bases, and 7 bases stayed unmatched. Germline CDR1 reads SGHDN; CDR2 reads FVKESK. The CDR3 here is CASSRAGTGAYEQYF. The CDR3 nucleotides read TGTGCCAGCAGCCGAGCCGGGACAGGGGCGTACGAGCAGTACTTC.

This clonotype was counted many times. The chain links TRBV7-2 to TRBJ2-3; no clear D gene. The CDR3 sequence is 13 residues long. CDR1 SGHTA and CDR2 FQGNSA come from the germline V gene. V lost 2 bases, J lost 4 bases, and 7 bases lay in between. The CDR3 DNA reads TGTGCCAGCAGCTTAACGACCCCAGATACGCAGTATTTT. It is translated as CASSLTTPDTQYF.

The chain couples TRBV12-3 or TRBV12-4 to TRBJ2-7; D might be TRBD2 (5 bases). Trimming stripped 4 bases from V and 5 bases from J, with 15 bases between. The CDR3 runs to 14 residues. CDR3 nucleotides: TGTGCCAGCAGTTCCCGAGGGTGGCTCGACGAGCAGTACTTC. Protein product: CASSSRGWLDEQYF.

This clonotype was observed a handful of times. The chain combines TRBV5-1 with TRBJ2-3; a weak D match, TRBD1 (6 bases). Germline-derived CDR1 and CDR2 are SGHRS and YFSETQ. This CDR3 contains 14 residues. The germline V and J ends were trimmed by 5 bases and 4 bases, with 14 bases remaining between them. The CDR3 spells CASRPRDIPDTQYF. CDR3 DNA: TGCGCCAGCAGACCTCGGGACATCCCAGATACGCAGTATTTT.

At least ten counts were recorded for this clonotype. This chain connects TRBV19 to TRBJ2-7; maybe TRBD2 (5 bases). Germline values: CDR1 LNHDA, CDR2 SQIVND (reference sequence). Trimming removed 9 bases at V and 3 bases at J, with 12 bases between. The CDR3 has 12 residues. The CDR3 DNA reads TGTGCCAGAGCGGAGCGTATCTACGAGCAGTACTTC. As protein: CARAERIYEQYF.

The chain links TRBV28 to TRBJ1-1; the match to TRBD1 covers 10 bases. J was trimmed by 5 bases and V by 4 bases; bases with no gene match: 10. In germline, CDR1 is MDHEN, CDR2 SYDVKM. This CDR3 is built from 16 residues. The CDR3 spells CASSSPLTGGSTEAFF. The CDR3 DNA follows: TGTGCCAGCAGTTCTCCCCTGACAGGGGGCTCGACTGAAGCTTTCTTT.

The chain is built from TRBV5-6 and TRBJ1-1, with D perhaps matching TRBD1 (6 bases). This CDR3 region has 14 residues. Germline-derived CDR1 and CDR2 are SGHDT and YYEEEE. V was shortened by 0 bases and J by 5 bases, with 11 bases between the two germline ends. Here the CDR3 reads CASSLEGGKTEAFF. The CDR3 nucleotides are TGTGCCAGCAGCTTGGAAGGGGGAAAGACTGAAGCTTTCTTT. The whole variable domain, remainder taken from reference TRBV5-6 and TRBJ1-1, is DAGVTQSPTHLIKTRGQQVTLRCSPKSGHDTVSWYQQALGQGPQFIFQYYEEEERQRGNFPDRFSGHQFPNYSSELNVNALLLGDSALYLCASSLEGGKTEAFFGQGTRLTVV.

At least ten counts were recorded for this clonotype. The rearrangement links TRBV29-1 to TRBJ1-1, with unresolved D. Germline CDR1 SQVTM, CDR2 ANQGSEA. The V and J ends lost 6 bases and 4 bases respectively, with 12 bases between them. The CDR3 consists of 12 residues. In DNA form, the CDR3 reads TGCAGCGTCGCCCAGCGGGTCACTGAAGCTTTCTTT. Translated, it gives CSVAQRVTEAFF.